This passage covers 9 T cell receptor beta chains from one sample sequenced in a study of T cell changes during pregnancy in multiple sclerosis (dated by TCRdb to about 2019). The protocol used for the library was the immunoSEQ multiplex PCR assay. TCRdb re-hosts the immuneACCESS table, in-frame sequences only. Its copies lack some clones; in the studies checked, an unresolved V gene accounts for under half of them, and the cause for the rest is not known. This sample is represented by tens of thousands of clones; 85% to 95% of them were singletons. About 0.6% of the sample is taken by the ten largest. Specimen: CD4+ T cells from peripheral blood mononuclear cells, collected in the second trimester of pregnancy. The receptor source for this set is a female donor with multiple sclerosis, enrolled in a pregnancy study.

The chain joins TRBV25-1 to TRBJ2-2, with D possibly TRBD1 on 5 matching bases. Trimming stripped 8 bases from V and 1 base from J, with 11 bases between. CDR1 and CDR2 from the germline V gene are MGHDK and SYGVNS. CDR3 length equals 14 residues. CDR3 protein: CASRKGWNTGELFF. CDR3 DNA: TGTGCCAGCCGGAAGGGGTGGAACACCGGGGAGCTGTTTTTT.

V and J are TRBV30 and TRBJ1-1; no definite D call. The ends were cut back, 1 base at V and 1 base at J, with 4 bases in the middle. Germline V CDR1 and CDR2: GTSNPN, SVGIG (reference sequence). The CDR3 contains 12 residues. CDR3: CAWSAQNTEAFF. CDR3 DNA sequence: TGTGCCTGGAGTGCCCAGAACACTGAAGCTTTCTTT.

The chain joins TRBV18 to TRBJ1-2; D gene uncertain. The CDR3 loop spans 12 amino acids. The germline V and J ends were trimmed by 6 bases and 8 bases, with 13 bases remaining between them. Germline CDR1 is KGHSH and CDR2 is LQKENI. Here the CDR3 reads CASSDIPRGYTF. CDR3 in DNA: TGTGCCAGCTCTGATATTCCGAGGGGCTACACCTTC.

In nucleotides, the CDR3 is TGTGCCAGCAGTGAACCTGGGACTAGTCGGTACGAGCAGTACTTC. Protein sequence: CASSEPGTSRYEQYF. The chain employs TRBV6-1 and TRBJ2-7; 8 positions agree with TRBD2. Germline values: CDR1 MNHNS, CDR2 SASEGT. This CDR3 region has 15 residues. Trimming at V came to 2 bases and at J to 4 bases, leaving 7 bases not matched to a gene.

This CDR3 reads CASRAQGAQNQPQHF. In nucleotides, the CDR3 is TGTGCCAGCAGAGCACAGGGGGCGCAGAATCAGCCCCAGCATTTT. The rearrangement links TRBV6-5 to TRBJ1-5, with 9 nucleotides matching TRBD1. J gave up 4 bases and V 6 bases, and 7 bases lay outside the gene matches. The CDR3 length is 15 residues. From germline, CDR1 is MNHEY and CDR2 SVGAGI.

The chain joins TRBV7-2 to TRBJ2-2; 7 bases fit TRBD2. The ends lost 5 bases at V and 2 bases at J; junction bases unmatched: 8. Germline lookup yields CDR1 SGHTA and CDR2 FQGNSA. The CDR3 loop spans 16 amino acids. This CDR3 is CASSLITGLNTGELFF. The CDR3 DNA reads as TGTGCCAGCAGCCTCATAACGGGACTAAACACCGGGGAGCTGTTTTTT.

This chain connects TRBV19 to TRBJ2-5; 7 bases match TRBD2. The trim removed 3 bases at V and 3 bases at J, leaving 13 bases unmatched. Germline V CDR1 and CDR2: LNHDA, SQIVND (reference sequence). This CDR3 spans 17 amino acids. DNA for the CDR3: TGTGCCAGTAGTATGCCATGGGGGGGGGTAGGAGAAGAGACCCAGTACTTC. Translated, it gives CASSMPWGGVGEETQYF.

The rearrangement links TRBV4-2 to TRBJ1-1; tentative D call: TRBD1 (5 bases). Germline CDR1 reads LGHNA; CDR2 reads YNFKEQ. V dropped 0 bases and J dropped 11 bases, with 16 bases sitting between them. CDR3 size: 14 residues. CDR3 amino acids: CASSQDIGVRPAFF. The CDR3, as DNA: TGTGCCAGCAGCCAAGATATAGGGGTCCGCCCGGCTTTCTTT.

This chain connects TRBV5-1 to TRBJ2-7, with 7 positions matching TRBD2. The CDR3 totals 14 residues. J lost 6 bases, V lost 4 bases, and 10 bases had no gene match. The germline V gene encodes CDR1 SGHRS and CDR2 YFSETQ. The CDR3 region has the DNA TGCGCCAGCAGCCCCCTCTTGGGAGGGCTCGAGCAGTACTTC. Its protein is CASSPLLGGLEQYF.